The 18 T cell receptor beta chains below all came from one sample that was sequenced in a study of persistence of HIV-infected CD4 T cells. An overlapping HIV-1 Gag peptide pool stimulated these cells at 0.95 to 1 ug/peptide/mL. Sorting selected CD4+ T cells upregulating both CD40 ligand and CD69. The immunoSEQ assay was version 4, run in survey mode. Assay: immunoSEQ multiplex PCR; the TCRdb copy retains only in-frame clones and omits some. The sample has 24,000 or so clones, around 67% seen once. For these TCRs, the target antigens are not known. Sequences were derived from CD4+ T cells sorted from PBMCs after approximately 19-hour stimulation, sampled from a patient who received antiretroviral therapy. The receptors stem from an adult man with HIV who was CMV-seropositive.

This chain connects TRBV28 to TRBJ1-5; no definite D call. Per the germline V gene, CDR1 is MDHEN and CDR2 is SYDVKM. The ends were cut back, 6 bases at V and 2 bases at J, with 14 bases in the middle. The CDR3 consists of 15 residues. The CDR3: CASSHLREGNQPQHF. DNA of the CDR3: TGTGCCAGCAGCCATCTAAGAGAGGGCAATCAGCCCCAGCATTTT.

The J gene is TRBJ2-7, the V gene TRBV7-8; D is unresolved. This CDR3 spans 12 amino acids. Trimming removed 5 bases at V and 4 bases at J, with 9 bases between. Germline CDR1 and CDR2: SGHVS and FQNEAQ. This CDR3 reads CASSPGRYEQYF. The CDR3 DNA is TGTGCCAGCAGCCCCGGGCGTTACGAGCAGTACTTC.

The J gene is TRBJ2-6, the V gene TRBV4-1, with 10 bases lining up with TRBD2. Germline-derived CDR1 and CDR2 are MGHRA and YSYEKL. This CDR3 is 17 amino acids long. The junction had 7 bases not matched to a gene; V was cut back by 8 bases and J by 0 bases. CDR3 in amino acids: CASAERGGTSGANVLTF. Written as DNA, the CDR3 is TGCGCCAGCGCCGAGCGGGGGGGGACCTCTGGGGCCAACGTCCTGACTTTC.

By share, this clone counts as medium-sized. For the CDR3, the DNA is TGTGCTAGTGGTTTCCGGGGAATACCGGGACTAGCGGGGGGCACCTCCTACGAGCAGTACTTC. Translating it yields CASGFRGIPGLAGGTSYEQYF. The chain uses TRBV12-5 and TRBJ2-7; 15 nucleotides line up with TRBD2. Germline loops: CDR1 LGHNT, CDR2 FRNRAP. The V and J ends lost 3 bases and 0 bases, in that order; junction bases with no gene match: 15. The CDR3 spans 21 residues.

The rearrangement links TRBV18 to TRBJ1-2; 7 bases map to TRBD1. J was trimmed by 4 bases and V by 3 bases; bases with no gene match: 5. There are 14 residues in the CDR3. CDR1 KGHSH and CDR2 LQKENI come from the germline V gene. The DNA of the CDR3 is TGTGCCAGCTCACCCCCGACAGGGACCTATGGCTACACCTTC. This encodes CASSPPTGTYGYTF.

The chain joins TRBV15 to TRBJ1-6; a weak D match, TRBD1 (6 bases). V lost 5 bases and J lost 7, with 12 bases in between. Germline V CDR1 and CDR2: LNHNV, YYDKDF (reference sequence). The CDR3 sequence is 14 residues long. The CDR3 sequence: CATSPGGGNSPLHF. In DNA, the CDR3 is TGTGCCACCAGCCCCGGGGGCGGGAATTCACCCCTCCACTTT.

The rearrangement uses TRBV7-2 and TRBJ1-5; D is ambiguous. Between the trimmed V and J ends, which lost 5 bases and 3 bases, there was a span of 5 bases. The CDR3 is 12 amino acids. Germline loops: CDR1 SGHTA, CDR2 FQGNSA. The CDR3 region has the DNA TGTGCCAGCAGCGTGACCAATCAGCCCCAGCATTTT. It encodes CASSVTNQPQHF.

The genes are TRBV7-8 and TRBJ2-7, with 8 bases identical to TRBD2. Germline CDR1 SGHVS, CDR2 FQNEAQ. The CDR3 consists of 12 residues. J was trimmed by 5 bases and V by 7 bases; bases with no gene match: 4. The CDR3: CASTHGGDEQYF. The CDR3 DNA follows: TGTGCCAGCACCCACGGGGGGGACGAGCAGTACTTC.

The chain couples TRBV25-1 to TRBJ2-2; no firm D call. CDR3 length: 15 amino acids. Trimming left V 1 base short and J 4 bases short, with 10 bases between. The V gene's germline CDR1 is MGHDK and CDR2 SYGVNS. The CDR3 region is CASSESIGLTGELFF. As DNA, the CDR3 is TGTGCCAGCAGTGAATCGATAGGGCTCACCGGGGAGCTGTTTTTT.

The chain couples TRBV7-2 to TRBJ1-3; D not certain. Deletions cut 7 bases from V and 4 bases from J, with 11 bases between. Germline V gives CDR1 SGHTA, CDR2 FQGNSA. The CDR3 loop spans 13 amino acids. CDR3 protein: CASTFKTGNTIYF. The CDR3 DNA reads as TGTGCCAGCACATTTAAAACAGGAAACACCATATATTTT.

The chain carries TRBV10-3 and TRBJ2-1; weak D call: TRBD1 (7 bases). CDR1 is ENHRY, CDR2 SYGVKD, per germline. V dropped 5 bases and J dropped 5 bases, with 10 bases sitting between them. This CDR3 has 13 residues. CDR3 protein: CAISTRGDNEQFF. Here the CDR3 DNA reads TGTGCCATCAGTACCAGGGGGGACAATGAGCAGTTCTTC.

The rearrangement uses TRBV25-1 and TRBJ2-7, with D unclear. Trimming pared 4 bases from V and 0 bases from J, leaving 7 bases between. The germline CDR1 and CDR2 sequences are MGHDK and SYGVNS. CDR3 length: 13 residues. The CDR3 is CASSVTGSYEQYF. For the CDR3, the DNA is TGTGCCAGCAGTGTCACCGGCTCCTACGAGCAGTACTTC.

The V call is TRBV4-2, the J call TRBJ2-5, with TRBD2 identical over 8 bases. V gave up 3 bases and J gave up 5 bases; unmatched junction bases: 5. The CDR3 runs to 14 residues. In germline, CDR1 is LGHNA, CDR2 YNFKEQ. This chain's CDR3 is CASSHRGGGETQYF. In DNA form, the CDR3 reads TGTGCCAGCAGCCATCGGGGGGGCGGGGAGACCCAGTACTTC.

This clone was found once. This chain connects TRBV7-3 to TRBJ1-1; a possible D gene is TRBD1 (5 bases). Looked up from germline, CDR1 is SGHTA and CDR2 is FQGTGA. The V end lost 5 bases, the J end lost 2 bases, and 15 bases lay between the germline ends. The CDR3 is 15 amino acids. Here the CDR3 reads CASSTSGAPNTEAFF. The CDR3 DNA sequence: TGTGCCAGCAGCACCTCCGGGGCCCCTAACACTGAAGCTTTCTTT.

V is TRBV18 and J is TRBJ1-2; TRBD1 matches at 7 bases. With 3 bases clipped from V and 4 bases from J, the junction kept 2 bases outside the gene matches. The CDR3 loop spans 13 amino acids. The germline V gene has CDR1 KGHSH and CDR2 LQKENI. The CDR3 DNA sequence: TGTGCCAGCTCACCGGGACAGAGCTATGGCTACACCTTC. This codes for CASSPGQSYGYTF.

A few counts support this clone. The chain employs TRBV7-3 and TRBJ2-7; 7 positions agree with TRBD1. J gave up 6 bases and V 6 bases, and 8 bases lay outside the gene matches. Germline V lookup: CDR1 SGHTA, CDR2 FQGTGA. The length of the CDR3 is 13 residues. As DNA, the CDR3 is TGTGCCAGCAGTCAGGGGACAGCCCGCGAGCAGTACTTC. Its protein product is CASSQGTAREQYF.

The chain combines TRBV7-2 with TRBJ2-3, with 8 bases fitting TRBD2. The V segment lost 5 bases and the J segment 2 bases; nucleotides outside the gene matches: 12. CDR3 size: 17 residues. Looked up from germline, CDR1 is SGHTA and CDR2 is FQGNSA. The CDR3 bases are TGTGCCAGCAGCCCTCACCGCGGGGGGAGGCCCACAGATACGCAGTATTTT. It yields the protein CASSPHRGGRPTDTQYF.

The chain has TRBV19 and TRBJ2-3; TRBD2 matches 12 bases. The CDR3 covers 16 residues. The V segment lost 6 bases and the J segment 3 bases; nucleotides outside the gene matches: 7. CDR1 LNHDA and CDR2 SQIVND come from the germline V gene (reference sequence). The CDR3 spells CASSRTSGGRTDTQYF. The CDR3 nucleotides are TGTGCCAGTAGCAGAACTAGCGGGGGGAGGACAGATACGCAGTATTTT.